Listed below are T cell receptor beta chains from one sample, sequenced in a study of CD8+ T cells in alopecia areata. Using immunoSEQ multiplex PCR, the repertoire was profiled, and TCRdb retains in-frame clones only, with some absent. Of around 150,000 clones in the sample, approximately 60% were seen once. The sample in question was CD4+ T cells sorted from blood, obtained at week 24, from a patient treated with tofacitinib. These receptors originate from a human donor with alopecia areata. Both conserved end residues are part of each CDR3. Fields, in order: clone size, D gene, V gene, J gene, CDR3 DNA, CDR3 protein. A D gene is named only where the DNA matches it firmly. For some rows the clone size is stated as once, few or many, or as a class when expanded; others skip it.

>few|-|TRBV19|TRBJ2-3
TGTGCCAGTAGTCGGGGTTTAGGGCAGGAATCAGATACGCAGTATTTT
CASSRGLGQESDTQYF
>few|-|TRBV18|TRBJ2-7
TGTGCCAGCTCACTCCAAAGTAGCTACGAGCAGTACTTC
CASSLQSSYEQYF
>few|TRBD1|TRBV29-1|TRBJ1-1
TGCAGCGGAGGAAGATCGACAGGGGGCGGAACTGAAGCTTTCTTT
CSGGRSTGGGTEAFF
>-|-|TRBV29-1|TRBJ1-3
TGCAGCGCCGGAACTGGAAACACCATATATTTT
CSAGTGNTIYF
>few|TRBD1|TRBV29-1|TRBJ1-1
TGCAGCGTGGGTGGGACAGGGGGGAACACTGAAGCTTTCTTT
CSVGGTGGNTEAFF
>few|TRBD1|TRBV7-3|TRBJ1-2
TGTGCCAGCAGCGATAGGACAGGCTATGGCTACACCTTC
CASSDRTGYGYTF
>-|-|TRBV11-1|TRBJ1-6
TGTGCCAGCAGCCCGGAGGGTGATTCACCCCTCCACTTT
CASSPEGDSPLHF
>-|-|TRBV29-1|TRBJ2-7
TGCAGCGCCTCCACGGGGCAGGGTTACGAGCAGTACTTC
CSASTGQGYEQYF
>-|-|TRBV25-1|TRBJ2-1
TGTGCCAGCAGTGAAGGGCAGGGAGCCTACAATGAGCAGTTCTTC
CASSEGQGAYNEQFF
>-|-|TRBV30|TRBJ2-4
TGTGCCTGGAGTCGGGACGAAAACATTCAGTACTTC
CAWSRDENIQYF
>-|TRBD1|TRBV2|TRBJ1-5
TGTGCCAGCAGCTGGACAGGGGATCAGCCCCAGCATTTT
CASSWTGDQPQHF
>few|TRBD2|TRBV2|TRBJ2-5
TGTGCCAGCAGACTGGGTCCTAGCGGAGAGACCCAGTACTTC
CASRLGPSGETQYF
>-|TRBD1|TRBV7-9|TRBJ1-2
TGTGCCAGCCGTCCCAGAAGACAGGGGGCCTTCTATGGCTACACCTTC
CASRPRRQGAFYGYTF
>-|-|TRBV13|TRBJ2-7
TGTGCCAGCAGCTTAGCGAGTGGGGGGACAGAGACCTACGAGCAGTACTTC
CASSLASGGTETYEQYF
>-|-|TRBV4-2|TRBJ1-1
TGTGCCAGCAGCATGCCCGGAGAGAACACTGAAGCTTTCTTT
CASSMPGENTEAFF
>-|TRBD1|TRBV29-1|TRBJ1-1
TGCAGCGTCTCACAGGGGGAGCACACTGAAGCTTTCTTT
CSVSQGEHTEAFF
>-|-|TRBV5-1|TRBJ2-7
TGCGCCAGCAGCTTGGAACCAGGGGAAGTGTACGAGCAGTACTTC
CASSLEPGEVYEQYF
>few|-|TRBV12-5|TRBJ1-2
TGTGCTAGTGGTGTGACAGATTACTATGGCTACACCTTC
CASGVTDYYGYTF
>few|-|TRBV7-9|TRBJ1-6
TGTGCCAGCAGCTTCCAAGGACAGAATTCACCCCTCCACTTT
CASSFQGQNSPLHF
>-|TRBD1|TRBV7-9|TRBJ2-7
TGTGCCAGCAGCCCTGGGACAGCGGAGCAGTACTTC
CASSPGTAEQYF
>-|-|TRBV30|TRBJ2-7
TGTGCCTGGAGTCTACAAAAGAACGAGCAGTACTTC
CAWSLQKNEQYF
>-|-|TRBV5-1|TRBJ2-7
TGCGCCAGCAGCACCCAGCCCCCTGGGTACTACGAGCAGTACTTC
CASSTQPPGYYEQYF
>few|-|TRBV30|TRBJ1-3
TGTGCCTGGAGCCTCCGTCAGGGGTCTGGAAACACCATATATTTT
CAWSLRQGSGNTIYF
>few|-|TRBV7-2|TRBJ2-7
TGTGCCAGCAGCTTAGCGGCGTACGAGCAGTACTTC
CASSLAAYEQYF
>-|-|TRBV6-5|TRBJ1-2
TGTGCCAGCAGTTACACAGGGTCCCTTGGCTACACCTTC
CASSYTGSLGYTF
>-|-|TRBV5-1|TRBJ2-5
TGCGCCAGCAGCTTGGAGGGAGGAGCCCAAGAGACCCAGTACTTC
CASSLEGGAQETQYF
>-|-|TRBV29-1|TRBJ2-7
TGCAGCGTTGAAGTCGGCTTTGCGGGGGCTCCCTACGAGCAGTACTTC
CSVEVGFAGAPYEQYF
>-|-|TRBV6-5|TRBJ1-1
TGTGCCAGCAGTTACGATCTTGCAGGGAACACTGAAGCTTTCTTT
CASSYDLAGNTEAFF
>-|TRBD1|TRBV7-9|TRBJ1-2
TGTGCCAGCAGCCTGGGACAGGGTGCTAGTGGCTACACCTTC
CASSLGQGASGYTF
>few|-|TRBV29-1|TRBJ1-2
TGCAGCGCCGCAGTAAACTATGGCTACACCTTC
CSAAVNYGYTF
>-|TRBD1|TRBV30|TRBJ1-2
TGTGCCTGGAGTCAGGGACAGGGGCCCTATGGCTACACCTTC
CAWSQGQGPYGYTF
>-|-|TRBV5-6|TRBJ1-2
TGTGCCAGCAGCTTGGATAGCAACTATGGCTACACCTTC
CASSLDSNYGYTF
>-|TRBD1|TRBV28|TRBJ2-3
TGTGCCATCTCGACCAGGGGGCCGGATACGCAGTATTTT
CAISTRGPDTQYF
>-|-|TRBV4-1|TRBJ2-1
TGCGCCAGCAGCCAAGTTTACAGGGTAAATGAGCAGTTCTTC
CASSQVYRVNEQFF
>-|TRBD2|TRBV29-1|TRBJ2-5
TGCAGCGTTCATGCGGGGGGACGTCACAACCAAGAGACCCAGTACTTC
CSVHAGGRHNQETQYF
>-|-|TRBV29-1|TRBJ1-1
TGCAGCGCTTCCGACAGCTGGCTCACTGAAGCTTTCTTT
CSASDSWLTEAFF
>few|-|TRBV29-1|TRBJ2-2
TGCAGCGCCCGTGATTACACCGGGGAGCTGTTTTTT
CSARDYTGELFF
>-|-|TRBV5-6|TRBJ1-2
TGTGCCAGCAGCGACACGGGGGGCAATGGCTACACCTTC
CASSDTGGNGYTF
>-|-|TRBV4-2|TRBJ1-1
TGTGCCAGCAGCCAACCAGGTATGAACACTGAAGCTTTCTTT
CASSQPGMNTEAFF
>-|TRBD1|TRBV19|TRBJ2-7
TGTGCCAGTAGCCCCCGGGACAGGGCTTCCTACGAGCAGTACTTC
CASSPRDRASYEQYF
>-|TRBD2|TRBV29-1|TRBJ2-7
TGCAGCGTCGGGACTAGCGGGAGACCGCGGGAGCAGTACTTC
CSVGTSGRPREQYF
>-|-|TRBV6-6|TRBJ1-2
TGTGCCAGCTCCATCCCCCCCAGGGTGAATGGCTACACCTTC
CASSIPPRVNGYTF
>few|-|TRBV15|TRBJ1-5
TGTGCCACCAGCAGAGTTGCTCAGCCCCAGCATTTT
CATSRVAQPQHF
>-|-|TRBV7-9|TRBJ2-7
TGTGCCAGCAGCCTGACTTCGGTCGAGCAGTACTTC
CASSLTSVEQYF
>many|-|TRBV9|TRBJ1-2
TGTGCCAGCAGCGTAGACAGGAACTATGGCTACACCTTC
CASSVDRNYGYTF
>-|-|TRBV18|TRBJ1-5
TGTGCCAGCTCACCCGGAGAGGGAGTGGTTCAGCCCCAGCATTTT
CASSPGEGVVQPQHF
>-|-|TRBV28|TRBJ1-1
TGTGCCAGCAGCTCGGGAAACACTGAAGCTTTCTTT
CASSSGNTEAFF
>-|TRBD2|TRBV4-1|TRBJ2-2
TGCGCCAGCAGCCAAGAGGGACTAGCCGGGGAGCTGTTTTTT
CASSQEGLAGELFF